The 6 T cell receptor beta chains in this list originate from one sample, sequenced in a study of cytomegalovirus exposure and HLA in healthy donors. PCR used 60 Vbeta primers and 13 Jbeta primers. The assay was immunoSEQ multiplex PCR, and TCRdb's table has in-frame clones only and misses some. The table includes approximately 170,000 clones, around 77% detected once. Source material: PBMCs. These receptors were obtained from a man aged 35 to 55 in good health and CMV-seronegative.

The J gene is TRBJ2-5, the V gene TRBV2; D not certain. The CDR3 covers 14 residues. V was cut by 6 bases and J by 2 bases, with 13 bases left in between. Germline CDR1 is SNHLY and CDR2 is FYNNEI. The chain's CDR3 is CASSDSGSQETQYF. CDR3 sequence (DNA): TGTGCCAGCAGCGACTCCGGGTCTCAAGAGACCCAGTACTTC. The entire variable domain, with the rest obtained from reference TRBV2 and TRBJ2-5, is as follows: EPEVTQTPSHQVTQMGQEVILRCVPISNHLYFYWYRQILGQKVEFLVSFYNNEISEKSEIFDDQFSVERPDGSNFTLKIRSTKLEDSAMYFCASSDSGSQETQYFGPGTRLLVL.

V and J are TRBV7-8 and TRBJ1-5, with D possibly being TRBD1 (6 bases). The CDR3 contains 14 residues. CDR1 and CDR2 from the germline V gene are SGHVS and FQNEAQ. The ends were cut back, 4 bases at V and 4 bases at J, with 11 bases in the middle. The CDR3 region is CASSWTDGNQPQHF. In nucleotides, the CDR3 is TGTGCCAGCAGCTGGACAGATGGGAATCAGCCCCAGCATTTT.

This clone was recorded a few times. V gene TRBV25-1 combines with J gene TRBJ1-1, with no clear D. This CDR3 contains 14 residues. CDR1 MGHDK and CDR2 SYGVNS come from the germline V gene. Trimming left V 9 bases short and J 0 bases short, with 14 bases between. CDR3 nucleotides: TGTGCCAGTTGCCTCGGCAGGTTGAACACTGAAGCTTTCTTT. It is translated as CASCLGRLNTEAFF. Drawing the rest from reference TRBV25-1 and TRBJ1-1, the complete variable domain is EADIYQTPRYLVIGTGKKITLECSQTMGHDKMYWYQQDPGMELHLIHYSYGVNSTEKGDLSSESTVSRIRTEHFPLTLESARPSHTSQYLCASCLGRLNTEAFFGQGTRLTVV.

This chain links TRBV6-1 with TRBJ2-5; 10 bases map to TRBD2. V lost 0 bases, J lost 5 bases, and 3 bases stayed unmatched. This CDR3 is built from 15 residues. The germline CDR1 and CDR2 sequences are MNHNS and SASEGT. The CDR3 DNA is TGTGCCAGCAGTGAAGCGGAGACTAGCGGGGAGACCCAGTACTTC. As protein: CASSEAETSGETQYF.

The chain joins TRBV4-2 to TRBJ2-1, with D tentatively TRBD1 (6 bases). Germline V gene data show CDR1 as LGHNA and CDR2 as YNFKEQ. Between the trimmed V and J ends, which lost 1 base and 4 bases, there was a span of 17 bases. There are 17 residues in the CDR3. This CDR3 reads CASSQVAGAKLYNEQFF. Written as DNA, the CDR3 is TGTGCCAGCAGCCAAGTGGCAGGGGCAAAGTTATACAATGAGCAGTTCTTC.

V usage is TRBV27 and J usage is TRBJ1-5, with a tentative D call TRBD1 (5 bases). The V gene's germline CDR1 is MNHEY and CDR2 SMNVEV (reference sequence). The CDR3 loop spans 14 amino acids. Trimming shortened V by 8 bases and J by 7 bases, and 18 bases separated the two germline ends. CDR3 bases: TGTGCCAGCTCATCCTCCTCAGGGTACCAGCCCCAGCATTTT. This gives the protein CASSSSSGYQPQHF.